The 17 T cell receptor beta chains below were found in one sample sequenced in a study of T cell responses to AZD1222 COVID-19 vaccine. Assay used: immunoSEQ multiplex PCR; TCRdb lists only in-frame clones, some missing. The data hold tens of thousands of clones, with roughly 89% observed a single time. Source: peripheral blood, taken on day 0 of MenACWY control vaccination. The receptor set was obtained from an adult in good health.

The gene calls are TRBV27 and TRBJ1-4; D is perhaps TRBD1 (6 bases). Germline CDR1 MNHEY, CDR2 SMNVEV (reference sequence). V was shortened by 5 bases and J by 7 bases, with 14 bases between the two germline ends. This CDR3 contains 14 residues. CDR3 nucleotide sequence: TGTGCCAGCAGTCAGGACAGAAGATCTGAAAAACTGTTTTTT. Residues: CASSQDRRSEKLFF.

The rearrangement links TRBV28 to TRBJ2-2, with D perhaps given as TRBD1 or TRBD2 (6 bases each). The V gene's germline CDR1 is MDHEN and CDR2 SYDVKM. This CDR3 has 16 amino acids. Trimming removed 6 bases from V and 0 bases from J, with 14 bases in between. The CDR3 is CASRATGGPNTGELFF. The CDR3 region has the DNA TGTGCCAGCAGGGCAACCGGGGGCCCGAACACCGGGGAGCTGTTTTTT.

The rearrangement joins TRBV28 to TRBJ2-2; no firm D call. Trimming took 2 bases from V and 0 from J, leaving 10 bases between them. The germline gives CDR1 MDHEN, CDR2 SYDVKM. CDR3 length: 16 amino acids. The CDR3 sequence: CASSLGESANTGELFF. The DNA for the CDR3 is TGTGCCAGCAGTTTAGGGGAAAGCGCGAACACCGGGGAGCTGTTTTTT.

This sequence joins TRBV3-1 (or the pseudogene TRBV3-2) and TRBJ1-3; D not resolved. From germline, CDR1 is LGHDT and CDR2 YNNKEL (reference sequence). The CDR3 is 15 residues long. V was trimmed by 1 base and J by 3 bases, leaving 10 bases between them. The CDR3 coding sequence is TGTGCCAGCAGCCAAGCGGGAGGGTTTGGAAACACCATATATTTT. Amino acid sequence: CASSQAGGFGNTIYF.

In this sample, this clone turned up a few times. The same CDR3 can be traced to other DNA sequences in this sample. The chain has TRBV12-3 or TRBV12-4 and TRBJ1-1; D remains ambiguous. CDR3 length: 13 amino acids. V lost 3 bases and J lost 3, with 8 bases in between. The CDR3 loop is CASSLVSDTEAFF. The CDR3 DNA reads TGTGCCAGCAGTTTGGTCAGTGACACTGAAGCTTTCTTT.

This rearrangement joins TRBV7-8 to TRBJ2-7; the D gene is possibly TRBD2 (5 bases). V lost 0 bases to trimming and J lost 0 bases, with 6 bases between them. Germline lookup yields CDR1 SGHVS and CDR2 FQNEAQ. This CDR3 has 14 amino acids. CDR3 protein: CASSLAGSSYEQYF. Written as DNA, the CDR3 is TGTGCCAGCAGCTTAGCGGGGAGCTCCTACGAGCAGTACTTC.

CDR3 bases: TGTGCCAGCTCACGGGACAGAGAAGTCAATGAGCAGTTCTTC. Its protein product is CASSRDREVNEQFF. This rearrangement joins TRBV18 to TRBJ2-1; 7 bases line up with TRBD1. J gave up 6 bases and V 4 bases, and 6 bases lay outside the gene matches. The germline V gene encodes CDR1 KGHSH and CDR2 LQKENI. The CDR3 extends over 14 amino acids.

The chain has TRBV5-1 and TRBJ2-5; D possibly uses TRBD1 or TRBD2 (5 bases each). Germline CDR1 reads SGHRS; CDR2 reads YFSETQ. The length of the CDR3 is 14 residues. Trimming left V 4 bases short and J 4 bases short, with 14 bases between. As DNA, the CDR3 is TGCGCCAGCAGCCCTTCGGTGGGACCAGAGACCCAGTACTTC. It encodes CASSPSVGPETQYF.

V is TRBV6-5 and J is TRBJ1-3, with D uncertain. The CDR3 is 14 amino acids. V was trimmed by 6 bases and J by 2 bases, leaving 11 bases between them. Germline values: CDR1 MNHEY, CDR2 SVGAGI. The DNA of the CDR3 is TGTGCCAGCAGGGAGGGCGGCGCTGGAAACACCATATATTTT. The encoded protein is CASREGGAGNTIYF.

V gene TRBV19 combines with J gene TRBJ1-2, with unresolved D. The germline CDR1 and CDR2 sequences are LNHDA and SQIVND (reference sequence). With 2 bases removed from V and 2 bases from J, the gap between germline ends came to 6 bases. This CDR3 is built from 13 residues. CDR3 nucleotides: TGTGCCAGTAGTATAAACGGGAACTATGGCTACACCTTC. The encoded protein is CASSINGNYGYTF.

The chain uses TRBV29-1 and TRBJ1-1; TRBD1 matches at 7 bases. CDR1 and CDR2 from the germline V gene are SQVTM and ANQGSEA. There are 13 residues in the CDR3. Trimming took 6 bases from V and 6 from J; bases not matched to a gene: 10. The CDR3 spells CSVDQGGGAEAFF. CDR3 in DNA: TGCAGCGTGGATCAGGGGGGGGGCGCTGAAGCTTTCTTT.

V and J are TRBV24-1 and TRBJ1-5; 9 positions agree with TRBD1. V lost 5 bases to trimming and J lost 0 bases; unmatched junction nucleotides: 13. The CDR3 covers 19 residues. Germline V lookup: CDR1 KGHDR, CDR2 SFDVKD. The CDR3 reads CATSAADRGPGYSNQPQHF. Here the CDR3 DNA reads TGTGCCACCAGTGCAGCGGACAGGGGCCCCGGGTATAGCAATCAGCCCCAGCATTTT.

V usage is TRBV6-5 and J usage is TRBJ1-1; 7 bases map to TRBD1. V shed 2 bases, J shed 1 base, and the junction held 1 base outside the gene matches. The CDR3 is 14 amino acids. CDR1 and CDR2 (germline): MNHEY, SVGAGI. The CDR3 region is CASSYGTENTEAFF. In DNA, the CDR3 is TGTGCCAGCAGTTACGGGACAGAGAACACTGAAGCTTTCTTT.

The J gene is TRBJ1-1, the V gene TRBV5-1; D gene uncertain. Deletions cut 5 bases from V and 5 bases from J, with 7 bases between. The germline gives CDR1 SGHRS, CDR2 YFSETQ. There are 11 residues in the CDR3. This CDR3 reads CASRSATEAFF. CDR3 in DNA: TGCGCCAGCAGGTCAGCTACTGAAGCTTTCTTT. Full variable domain (rest looked up from reference TRBV5-1 and TRBJ1-1): KAGVTQTPRYLIKTRGQQVTLSCSPISGHRSVSWYQQTPGQGLQFLFEYFSETQRNKGNFPGRFSGRQFSNSRSEMNVSTLELGDSALYLCASRSATEAFFGQGTRLTVV.

V gene TRBV10-2 combines with J gene TRBJ2-7; a weak D match, TRBD2 (7 bases). This CDR3 spans 16 amino acids. With 6 bases removed from V and 1 base from J, the gap between germline ends came to 19 bases. The V gene's germline CDR1 is WSHSY and CDR2 SAAADI. The DNA for the CDR3 is TGCGCCAGCAGAAGGGGGGGAAGGGCGGATTCCTACGAGCAGTACTTC. This gives the protein CASRRGGRADSYEQYF.

V usage is TRBV6-1 and J usage is TRBJ1-3; D perhaps matches TRBD1 (5 bases). The CDR3 is 13 residues long. The germline V gene has CDR1 MNHNS and CDR2 SASEGT. The V gene lost 6 bases and the J gene lost 8 bases, with 14 bases spanning the gap. In DNA, the CDR3 is TGTGCCAGCAGCTCCCCCCCGGGGGACACCATATATTTT. Translation: CASSSPPGDTIYF.

V is TRBV7-2 and J is TRBJ1-6; 8 bases align to TRBD1. The CDR3 totals 15 residues. Germline lookup yields CDR1 SGHTA and CDR2 FQGNSA. Trimming cost V 0 bases and J 9 bases; bases outside gene matches: 4. As DNA, the CDR3 is TGTGCCAGCAGCTTAGCTGGGACAGGTGGTTCACCCCTCCACTTT. The encoded protein is CASSLAGTGGSPLHF. The full variable domain, rest sourced from reference TRBV7-2 and TRBJ1-6, is GAGVSQSPSNKVTEKGKDVELRCDPISGHTALYWYRQSLGQGLEFLIYFQGNSAPDKSGLPSDRFSAERTGGSVSTLTIQRTQQEDSAVYLCASSLAGTGGSPLHFGNGTRLTVT.